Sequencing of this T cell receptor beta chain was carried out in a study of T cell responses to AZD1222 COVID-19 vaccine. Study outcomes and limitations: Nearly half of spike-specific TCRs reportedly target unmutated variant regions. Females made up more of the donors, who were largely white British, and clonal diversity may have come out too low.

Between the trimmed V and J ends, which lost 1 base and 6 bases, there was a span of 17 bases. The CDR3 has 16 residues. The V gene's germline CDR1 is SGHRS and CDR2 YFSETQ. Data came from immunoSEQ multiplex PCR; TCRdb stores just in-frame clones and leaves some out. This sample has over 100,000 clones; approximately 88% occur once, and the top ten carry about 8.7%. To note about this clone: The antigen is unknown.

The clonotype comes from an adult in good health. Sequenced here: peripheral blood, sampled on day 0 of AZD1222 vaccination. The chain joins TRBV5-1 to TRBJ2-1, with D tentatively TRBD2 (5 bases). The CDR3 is CASSLPGIYSSNEQFF. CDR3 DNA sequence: TGCGCCAGCAGCTTGCCGGGAATATACTCTTCCAATGAGCAGTTCTTC.